Below, 9 T cell receptor beta chains from the same sample are listed, as sequenced in a study of cytotoxic CD8 clonotypes in ibrutinib-treated CLL. Assay used: immunoSEQ multiplex PCR; TCRdb lists only in-frame clones, some missing. The sample gives some 26,000 clones, almost 85% of which show up once; about 7.8% is in the top ten. Specimen: PBMCs, collected after 24 months of ibrutinib treatment. Receptors were obtained from a human donor with chronic lymphocytic leukemia.

The rearrangement uses TRBV18 and TRBJ1-2; D is unclear. With 6 bases removed from V and 4 bases from J, the gap between germline ends came to 27 bases. The germline CDR1 and CDR2 sequences are KGHSH and LQKENI. This CDR3 has 18 residues. CDR3 in DNA: TGTGCCAGCTCCAAGAAAAGAAACCCGATGGAGGGCCCCTATGGCTACACCTTC. This codes for CASSKKRNPMEGPYGYTF.

The chain has TRBV7-3 and TRBJ2-2, with 7 bases fitting TRBD2. Germline CDR1 reads SGHTA; CDR2 reads FQGTGA. V lost 4 bases and J lost 1; bases outside the gene matches: 0. There are 14 residues in the CDR3. This chain's CDR3 is CASSSSGNTGELFF. The CDR3 DNA reads as TGTGCCAGCAGCTCTAGCGGGAACACCGGGGAGCTGTTTTTT.

The genes are TRBV7-9 and TRBJ2-1, with 8 bases fitting TRBD2. CDR1 is SEHNR, CDR2 FQNEAQ, per germline (reference sequence). The CDR3 contains 16 residues. V lost 5 bases to trimming and J lost 5 bases; unmatched junction nucleotides: 11. CDR3 coding DNA: TGTGCCAGCAGCCCTCGGGGCGGGGGGATCAACAATGAGCAGTTCTTC. Translation gives CASSPRGGGINNEQFF.

The chain is built from TRBV7-2 and TRBJ2-1; 11 bases align to TRBD2. In germline, CDR1 is SGHTA, CDR2 FQGNSA. V was clipped by 4 bases and J by 7 bases; unmatched bases: 6. There are 15 residues in the CDR3. The CDR3: CASSSLAGGPNEQFF. The CDR3 DNA follows: TGTGCCAGCAGCTCTTTAGCGGGGGGGCCGAATGAGCAGTTCTTC.

V is TRBV2 and J is TRBJ2-5, with D perhaps being TRBD1 or TRBD2 (5 bases each). The CDR3 consists of 12 residues. CDR1 is SNHLY, CDR2 FYNNEI, per germline. Trimming pared 6 bases from V and 5 bases from J, leaving 10 bases between. This CDR3 reads CASRGVDETQYF. In nucleotides, the CDR3 is TGTGCCAGCAGGGGGGTCGACGAGACCCAGTACTTC.

By its share, this clone is medium-sized. V usage is TRBV27 and J usage is TRBJ2-7; D is perhaps TRBD1 or TRBD2 (6 bases each). V was trimmed by 6 bases and J by 3 bases, leaving 21 bases between them. Germline CDR1 reads MNHEY; CDR2 reads SMNVEV (reference sequence). The CDR3 length is 16 residues. DNA for the CDR3: TGTGCCAGCAGCGTCGGGGGCCAGGGAAAGGTCTACGAGCAGTACTTC. This codes for CASSVGGQGKVYEQYF.

The J gene is TRBJ2-2, the V gene TRBV29-1; TRBD1 aligns across 10 bases. Germline V lookup: CDR1 SQVTM, CDR2 ANQGSEA. The CDR3 spans 15 residues. The J segment lost 6 bases and the V segment lost 4 bases, leaving 8 bases of the junction unmatched. CDR3 loop: CSVVPWDRGAGELFF. CDR3 nucleotides: TGCAGCGTTGTGCCCTGGGACAGGGGAGCCGGGGAGCTGTTTTTT.

The genes are TRBV5-5 and TRBJ1-2; 7 bases line up with TRBD1. Trimming took 2 bases from V and 4 from J; bases not matched to a gene: 8. Germline lookup yields CDR1 SGHKS and CDR2 YYEKEE (reference sequence). CDR3 size: 15 residues. As DNA, the CDR3 is TGTGCCAGCAGCTTTGATGTAGGGGGCAGCTATGGCTACACCTTC. Translation: CASSFDVGGSYGYTF.

The rearrangement links TRBV5-1 to TRBJ1-2; possibly TRBD1 for D (5 bases). Trimming stripped 0 bases from V and 6 bases from J, with 6 bases between. Germline loops: CDR1 SGHRS, CDR2 YFSETQ. The CDR3 covers 12 residues. The CDR3 coding sequence is TGCGCCAGCAGCTTGGCAGGGAATGGCTACACCTTC. Its translation is CASSLAGNGYTF.